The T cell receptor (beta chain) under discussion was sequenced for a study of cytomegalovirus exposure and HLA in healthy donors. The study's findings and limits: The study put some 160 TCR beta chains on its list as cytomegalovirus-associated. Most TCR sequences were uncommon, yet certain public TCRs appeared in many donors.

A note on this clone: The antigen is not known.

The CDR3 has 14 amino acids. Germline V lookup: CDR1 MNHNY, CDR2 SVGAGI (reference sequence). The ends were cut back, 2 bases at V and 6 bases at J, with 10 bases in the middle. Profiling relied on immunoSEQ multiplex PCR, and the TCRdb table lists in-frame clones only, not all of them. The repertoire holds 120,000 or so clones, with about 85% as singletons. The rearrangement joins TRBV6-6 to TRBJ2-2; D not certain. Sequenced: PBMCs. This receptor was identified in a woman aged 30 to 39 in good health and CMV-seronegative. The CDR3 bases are TGTGCCAGCAGTTACACCAAGCCCCCCGGGGAGCTGTTTTTT. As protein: CASSYTKPPGELFF.